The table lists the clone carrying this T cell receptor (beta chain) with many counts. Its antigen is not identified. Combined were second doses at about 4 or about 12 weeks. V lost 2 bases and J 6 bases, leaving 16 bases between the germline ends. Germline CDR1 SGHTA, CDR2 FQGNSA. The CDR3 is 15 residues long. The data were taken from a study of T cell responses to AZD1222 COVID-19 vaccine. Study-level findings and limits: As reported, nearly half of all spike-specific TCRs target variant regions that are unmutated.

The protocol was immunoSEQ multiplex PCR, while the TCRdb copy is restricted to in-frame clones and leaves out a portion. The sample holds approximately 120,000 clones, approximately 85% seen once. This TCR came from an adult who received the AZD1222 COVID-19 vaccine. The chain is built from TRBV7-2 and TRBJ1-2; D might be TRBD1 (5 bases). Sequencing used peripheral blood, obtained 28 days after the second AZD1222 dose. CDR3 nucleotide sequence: TGTGCCAGCAGCTTAAGACAGCCCTTATGGGATGGCTACACCTTC. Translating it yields CASSLRQPLWDGYTF.